Listed below are T cell receptor beta chains from one sample, sequenced in a study of T-cell memory formation after mild COVID-19. Each CDR3 protein gets one entry after TCRdb re-called the 5' RACE reads with MiXCR. This sample has about 400,000 distinct CDR3 sequences, with around 22% found just once. The sequencing sample was made of PBMCs or a T cell subset sorted from them (not recorded which). These receptors were taken from an adult woman who had mild COVID-19 (a few samples of this study predate the infection). Cell type and time point are not known. Each CDR3 is given with its conserved first and last residue. A D gene is named only where the DNA matches it firmly. Clone size is stated in some rows and not others, as once, few, many or a class when expanded.

j_call,d_call,clone_size,cdr3_length,v_call,cdr3_aa,cdr3_nt
TRBJ2-1,TRBD1,few,16,TRBV7-8,CASSSFAGTGLVQGFF,TGTGCCAGCAGCTCATTTGCCGGGACAGGGTTAGTTCAGGGGTTCTTC
TRBJ1-1,-,many,14,TRBV6-2/TRBV6-3,CASSYAFMNTEAFF,TGTGCCAGCAGTTACGCGTTTATGAACACTGAAGCTTTCTTT
TRBJ2-1,-,few,11,TRBV6-5,CASILGIRQFF,TGTGCCAGCATTCTGGGGATTAGGCAGTTCTTC
TRBJ2-1,TRBD1,-,19,TRBV5-1,CASSSQWDRETIGYNEQFF,TGCGCCAGCAGTTCTCAATGGGACAGGGAAACCATCGGCTACAATGAGCAGTTCTTC
TRBJ2-7,-,-,14,TRBV3-1,CASSQDGSIYEQYF,TGTGCCAGCAGCCAAGACGGTAGCATCTACGAGCAGTACTTC
TRBJ2-3,-,-,15,TRBV25-1,CASSEYGGLGDTQYF,TGTGCCAGCAGTGAATATGGAGGGCTTGGGGATACGCAGTATTTT
TRBJ2-2,-,many,12,TRBV7-3,CASRRENGELFF,TGTGCCAGCAGACGGGAGAACGGGGAGCTGTTTTTT
TRBJ2-3,-,-,12,TRBV29-1,CSVRRSTDTQYF,TGCAGCGTTCGGCGAAGCACAGATACGCAGTATTTT
TRBJ2-3,-,few,16,TRBV7-2,CASSSKGLAITDTQYF,TGTGCCAGCAGCAGCAAGGGGCTAGCGATCACAGATACGCAGTATTTT
TRBJ2-5,TRBD2,few,17,TRBV3-1,CASSPGLAGVYQETQYF,TGTGCCAGCAGCCCGGGACTAGCGGGAGTTTACCAAGAGACCCAGTACTTC
TRBJ2-7,-,few,14,TRBV5-6,CASSSIAPSYEQYF,TGTGCCAGCAGCTCCATAGCCCCCAGCTACGAGCAGTACTTC
TRBJ2-2,TRBD1,-,17,TRBV29-1,CSVVAALGQKNTGELFF,TGCAGCGTTGTCGCGGCATTGGGACAGAAGAACACCGGGGAGCTGTTTTTT
TRBJ2-6,-,few,16,TRBV27,CASSLEGRFGANVLTF,TGTGCCAGCAGTTTGGAGGGTAGGTTTGGGGCCAACGTCCTGACTTTC
TRBJ2-4,TRBD1,few,16,TRBV6-6,CASSHQGAGAKNIQYF,TGTGCCAGCAGCCACCAGGGGGCTGGGGCCAAAAACATTCAGTACTTC
TRBJ2-3,TRBD2,-,16,TRBV5-1,CASSLGSSGSADTQYF,TGCGCCAGCAGCTTGGGGTCTAGCGGGAGCGCAGATACGCAGTATTTT
TRBJ2-6,-,-,14,TRBV4-2,CASSRHDGANVLTF,TGTGCCAGCAGCCGGCACGATGGGGCCAACGTCCTGACTTTC
TRBJ1-2,TRBD1,few,17,TRBV28,CASSSPSSGTGGRGYTF,TGTGCCAGCAGTTCCCCCTCCTCCGGGACAGGGGGCCGTGGCTACACCTTC
TRBJ2-3,-,few,16,TRBV20-1,CSASPRLGDRADTQYF,TGCAGTGCTAGCCCCCGACTAGGGGATCGCGCAGATACGCAGTATTTT
TRBJ2-4,TRBD1,many,15,TRBV7-9,CASSLQGTEVPIQYF,TGTGCCAGCAGCTTACAGGGGACAGAGGTCCCTATTCAGTACTTC
TRBJ2-1,TRBD2,-,15,TRBV30,CAWSRLAGKNNEQFF,TGTGCCTGGAGTCGACTAGCGGGAAAAAATAATGAGCAGTTCTTC
TRBJ2-1,-,-,13,TRBV7-8,CASSLRRLPEQFF,TGTGCCAGCAGCTTAAGGCGACTGCCAGAGCAGTTCTTC
TRBJ1-3,-,-,15,TRBV7-8,CASRKWRSSGNTIYF,TGTGCCAGCCGAAAGTGGAGGAGCTCTGGAAACACCATATATTTT
TRBJ2-1,-,-,15,TRBV15,CATSSLTDSNNEQFF,TGTGCCACCAGCTCTCTGACGGACAGCAACAATGAGCAGTTCTTC
TRBJ1-1,-,few,11,TRBV7-9,CASTGDTEAFF,TGTGCCAGCACGGGGGACACTGAAGCTTTCTTT
TRBJ1-1,TRBD1,-,20,TRBV6-5,CASSPLLLRGQGSSNTEAFF,TGTGCCAGCAGCCCCCTACTACTACGGGGACAGGGGAGTTCGAACACTGAAGCTTTCTTT
TRBJ2-5,-,-,15,TRBV2,CASSRTAGREETQYF,TGTGCCAGCAGTAGAACGGCGGGGCGAGAAGAGACCCAGTACTTC
TRBJ2-7,TRBD1,-,13,TRBV10-3,CAISDRGQHEQYF,TGTGCCATCAGTGACAGGGGGCAACACGAGCAGTACTTC
TRBJ2-7,TRBD2,many,16,TRBV6-5,CASSLTSGRASVEQYF,TGTGCCAGCAGTTTGACTAGCGGGAGGGCCTCCGTCGAGCAGTACTTC
TRBJ2-1,TRBD2,-,18,TRBV6-2/TRBV6-3,CASLTRWASGESYNEQFF,TGTGCCAGCCTTACCCGCTGGGCTAGCGGGGAGTCCTACAATGAGCAGTTCTTC
TRBJ2-5,-,-,12,TRBV7-9,CASSLSGTVLYF,TGTGCCAGCAGCTTATCCGGGACGGTTTTGTACTTC
TRBJ1-1,TRBD1,-,15,TRBV2,CASATLWGQGTEAFF,TGTGCCAGCGCCACGCTGTGGGGACAGGGTACTGAAGCTTTCTTT
TRBJ2-5,-,many,13,TRBV10-3,CAISVRAQETQYF,TGTGCCATCAGTGTTAGGGCCCAAGAGACCCAGTACTTC
TRBJ1-1,TRBD1,-,15,TRBV3-1,CASSTPRTGWTEAFF,TGTGCCAGCAGCACCCCTCGGACAGGGTGGACTGAAGCTTTCTTT
TRBJ1-2,-,-,11,TRBV25-1,CASFPSYGYTF,TGTGCCAGCTTTCCCTCATATGGCTACACCTTC
TRBJ2-7,-,few,14,TRBV28,CASSLWAPTYEQYF,TGTGCCAGCAGTTTATGGGCACCGACCTACGAGCAGTACTTC
TRBJ2-1,-,few,14,TRBV7-9,CASSLDGSDNEQFF,TGTGCCAGCAGCTTAGACGGGAGCGACAATGAGCAGTTCTTC
TRBJ2-2,-,few,14,TRBV30,CAWIVGKVSGELFF,TGTGCCTGGATTGTCGGGAAGGTGTCCGGGGAGCTGTTTTTT
TRBJ2-3,-,many,12,TRBV3-1,CASSLHANTQYF,TGTGCCAGCAGCCTACACGCGAATACGCAGTATTTT
TRBJ2-7,-,few,15,TRBV12-3/TRBV12-4,CASSLVAGLSYEQYF,TGTGCCAGCAGTTTAGTGGCAGGACTCTCCTACGAGCAGTACTTC
TRBJ1-6,TRBD1,-,20,TRBV6-6,CASSYLQGGPTSSYNSPLHF,TGTGCCAGCAGTTACCTACAGGGGGGCCCTACTAGCTCCTATAATTCACCCCTCCACTTT
TRBJ2-4,-,few,20,TRBV25-1,CASSSTSQGPSISAKNIQYF,TGTGCCAGCAGCTCCACTTCCCAGGGGCCATCGATCTCGGCCAAAAACATTCAGTACTTC
TRBJ2-3,TRBD2,few,19,TRBV4-2,CASSQDIPHGLAGGNTQYF,TGTGCCAGCAGCCAGGATATACCCCACGGACTAGCGGGGGGCAATACGCAGTATTTT
TRBJ2-1,TRBD2,few,17,TRBV7-9,CASSIKGLAGVRNEQFF,TGTGCCAGCAGCATAAAAGGACTAGCGGGAGTAAGGAATGAGCAGTTCTTC